This entry is about one T cell receptor (beta chain). The antigen remains unidentified. The sample belongs to a study of CXCR3-negative and CXCR3-positive naive CD8 T cells. Points from the study as a whole: Naive cells used TRBV-TRBJ genes in much the same way whether CXCR3-negative or CXCR3-positive; memory cells did not. TRB CDR3s of CXCR3-positive naive cells were more hydrophobic than those of CXCR3-negative naive cells.

CDR1 is MGHRA, CDR2 YSYEKL, per germline. This CDR3 comprises 13 residues. 5' RACE with UMI labels generated the TRB cDNA libraries. Reanalyzing the 5' RACE reads, TCRdb keeps one entry per CDR3 protein, without DNA. This table holds roughly 80,000 distinct CDR3 sequences. What was sequenced was naive CXCR3+ CD8+ T cells from blood. Subset indicated: CD45RO-CCR7+CD27+CD95- naive CD8+ T cells expressing CXCR3 (TNR3+). The TCR comes from a human donor in good health. Some clones in this sample may be carry-over from other donors' samples. This chain uses TRBV4-1 with TRBJ1-1; there is no DNA to check the TCRdb D call of TRBD1. The chain's CDR3 is CASSAQPPTEAFF.